Here is one T cell receptor (beta chain) with its context. Its antigen specificity is not known. The input lacks base qualities; no much larger clone sits a single base away. Trimming at the junction amounts to 3 bases on V and 0 bases on J, and the germline ends lie 11 bases apart. The CDR3 spans 14 residues, from the cysteine through the phenylalanine. Of all the DNA, just the CDR3 is kept, 42 bases in frame from base 1. CDR1 and CDR2, per the germline V gene (reference sequence), are GTSNPN and SVGIG. Healthy controls were blood bank volunteers in Maryland, USA. Sorted-subset TCR libraries were prepared from about 1 million sorted CD4+ or CD8+ T cells. PBMCs were separated from peripheral blood using Ficoll-Hypaque density gradient centrifugation and then cryopreserved in liquid nitrogen. The study also sequenced paired sorted CD4+ and CD8+ subsets from healthy controls, HAM/TSP patients and MS patients.

The sample originates from a study of neurological immune-mediated disorders (dated by TCRdb to between 2018 and 2020). With regard to the full study: Using UMI-based sequencing, the study compared peripheral blood TCR-beta repertoires from patients with HTLV-I-associated myelopathy (HAM/TSP), patients with multiple sclerosis, and healthy controls. The approximately 110 TCR-beta libraries covered PBMC samples along with longitudinal samples, technical triplicates, and paired sorted CD4+ and CD8+ T-cell subsets. Of the 68 subjects in the cohort, about 15 were HAM/TSP patients, approximately 34 were multiple sclerosis patients, and around 20 were healthy controls. The full study reports these points: The highest TCR clonal expansion was observed in HAM/TSP patients, whereas the lowest was observed in MS patients, even when compared with healthy controls. No identical CDR3 amino acid sequences were found to be shared among expanded clones across subjects, suggesting that TCR-beta repertoires were private in all groups.

cDNA was synthesized by template-switch 5'RACE using a primer carrying a 10-nucleotide random unique molecular identifier by which each TCR transcript was tagged. Over 190 million TCR-beta sequences, covering 15-18 subjects, were produced in each sequencing run. Total RNA was extracted with the RNeasy kit. The KAPA Real-time Library Amplification kit was used to amplify TCR-beta VDJ regions with primers targeting the TCR constant region and the 5'RACE anchor. A first PCR added sample indexes and Illumina adaptors, after which a second PCR increased the library yield. After Ampure bead purification, the TCR product of roughly 650 bp was size-selected on a 2% E-gel SizeSelection system. Library quality was checked on a Bioanalyzer, concentration was measured with Qubit, and libraries were quantified with the Kapa Library Quantification kit before pooling. Libraries were sequenced paired-end 2 x 150 bp on an Illumina HiSeq 2500. To increase sequence diversity, roughly 25-31% phiX was spiked into each library pool. Turning to the authors' computational methods: Quality-filtered reads were processed with the UMI-based MiGEC pipeline, which removed over 80% of raw TCR sequences during error correction. VDJ genes were aligned to IMGT germline references, and each clonotype was defined by a unique CDR3 amino acid sequence together with V-J genes. Clonal expansion, Shannon diversity and CDR3 relatedness were evaluated with VDJtools (CalcPairwiseDistances, ClusterSamples), while phylogenetic trees were built in CLCbio workbench. A clone was classed as expanded if it had 8 or more unique UMIs, a cutoff based on coefficient-of-variation modelling across technical triplicates. The public reads were reprocessed in TCRdb via fastp at Q25 and MiXCR, keeping in-frame beta chains. A single entry per CDR3 protein holds the most common genes and DNA from its merged rows. What appears here as the V and J calls and clone size reflects TCRdb's work, not the paper's. The sample has about 21,000 distinct CDR3 sequences on record, around 6.2% of them singletons. Clones ranked in the top ten supply about 45% of the sample.

The chain is assembled from TRBV30 and TRBJ1-1; TRBD1 is perhaps the D gene, given 6 matching bases. The sequenced material came from CD8+ T cells from blood. The source is a man younger than 35 in good health. The DNA sequence is as follows: TGTGCCTGGAGAATGACAGGCCTGAACACTGAAGCTTTCTTT. Translated, it reads CAWRMTGLNTEAFF.